The TCR beta chain described here comes from a study of shared clonotypes between healthy human individuals (dated by TCRdb to the early 2020s). For context, the study as a whole: The cohort included three men and two women between 18 and 49 years of age. Per donor, three plates each were used for CD4 naive and CD4 memory, two for CD8 naive, and one for CD8 memory. To estimate repertoire size and how much clonotype sharing occurs between individuals, the study deeply sequenced the blood TCR repertoires of roughly 5 healthy adults. To increase sequencing depth and limit assay-specific biases, TCR repertoire library preparation and sequencing were carried out by different laboratories using diverse techniques. Each donor's leukapheresis produced roughly between roughly 0.94 and 9.5 billion PBMCs. Study-wide conclusions, independent of this receptor: Pairwise subsampling indicated that sequencing depth was expected to affect the degree of clonotype sharing among donors. Higher generation probabilities were observed for clonotypes shared by all four sorted-subset donors than for non-shared clonotypes. Sharing across a few donors was observed for approximately 5% of naive CD4, 3% to 3.5% of naive CD8, 2% to 2.5% of memory CD4, and roughly 0.4% of memory CD8 clonotypes. Incomplete sequencing was indicated by rarefaction of sorted-subset datasets, despite the large sequencing depth. Sampling was restricted to blood, and TCR repertoires in tissue are likely to differ from TCR repertoires in blood. Because the study included a small number of donors, the genetic and exposure-history diversity represented was limited. Estimated clonotype richness was generally larger for naive than for memory subsets.

CD8 naive samples were CD45RO-negative cells positively selected for CCR7, giving a CD45RA+CCR7+ population that excluded TemRA cells. Donors were healthy HIV-negative adults with no recently reported acute infections or vaccinations. All donors were Caucasian adults living in Nashville, Tennessee, USA. Blood was obtained by leukapheresis, after which PBMCs were separated by Ficoll-Histopaque density gradient centrifugation and cryopreserved in liquid nitrogen vapor phase. Analytical flow cytometry was used to check the purity and quantity of each magnetically sorted T cell population. Genomic DNA was isolated from each sorted fraction and quantified by UV absorbance on a Nanodrop 2000c. At the junction V is shortened by 3 bases and J by 4 bases, with 13 bases in between. Reading the germline V gene (reference sequence) gives CDR1 LNHDA and CDR2 SQIVND. From its cysteine to its phenylalanine, the CDR3 spans 14 amino acids. The sequence is cut down to CDR3 DNA, 42 bases in frame from base 1.

Using the deep immunoSEQ assay, TCR CDR3 regions were amplified from genomic DNA by multiplex PCR. Extracted genomic DNA from each cell subset was spread evenly across all wells of several immunoSEQ 96-well plates, with each plate serving as a replicate. Each replicate PCR for sorted subsets received around 0.2 ug genomic DNA, equal to about 30,000 T cell genomes. The purified libraries were quantified using a Qubit 3.0 fluorometer, sized with a Bioanalyzer 2100, and then quantified again using the KAPA Library Quantification kit. Each immunoSEQ 96-well plate was sequenced on its own single-read 150-cycle Illumina NextSeq 550 flow cell. Per the authors' processing: The immunoSEQ output contained only junctional sequences without quality scores, so filtering could not match that applied to full-length reads. To assign V/J genes and CDR3, sequences were annotated using PyIR, a Python wrapper for IgBLAST v1.9, with IMGT germline references. Reads were removed for weak V/J assignments (E-value above 1e-6), missing CDR3, stop codons, out-of-frame junctions, or ambiguous translated residues. V3J clonotypes were defined as sequences sharing the same inferred V gene, J gene, and CDR3 amino acid sequence. To compute the percentage overlap between repertoires, the number of shared unique clonotypes was divided by the size of the smaller repertoire. Richness of each repertoire was evaluated using RTK rarefaction, the Chao1 estimator, and Recon v2.1 estimates of unobserved clonotypes. OLGA was used to compute generation probabilities for all TCRbeta clonotypes that the gDNA method yielded from a few donors. The table comes from immuneACCESS by way of TCRdb, which keeps in-frame sequences with V and J called. Part of the clones is missing from these tables; in studies checked, under half for an unresolved V gene and the rest for unknown reasons. For V, J and clone size, that table is used; D and trimming come from the DNA. The sample contains about 2.2 million clones, about 92% of them found a single time. About 1.5% of the sample is held by the ten biggest clonotypes.

On this clone itself: The specificity of this receptor is unknown. Within one base of it there is no much larger clone, and no base qualities were kept.

Sample: naive CD8+ T cells from PBMCs. The cell subset or site label of this sample denotes: CD45RA+CCR7+. The sequence was collected from a man aged 18 to 29 in good health. Some clones in this sample may be carry-over from other donors' samples. The rearrangement combines TRBV19 with TRBJ2-7; tentative D gene TRBD2, with 6 bases matching. The CDR3 has the sequence CASSILGSGYEQYF. In nucleotides, the sequence is TGTGCCAGTAGTATCCTCGGGAGTGGGTACGAGCAGTACTTC.